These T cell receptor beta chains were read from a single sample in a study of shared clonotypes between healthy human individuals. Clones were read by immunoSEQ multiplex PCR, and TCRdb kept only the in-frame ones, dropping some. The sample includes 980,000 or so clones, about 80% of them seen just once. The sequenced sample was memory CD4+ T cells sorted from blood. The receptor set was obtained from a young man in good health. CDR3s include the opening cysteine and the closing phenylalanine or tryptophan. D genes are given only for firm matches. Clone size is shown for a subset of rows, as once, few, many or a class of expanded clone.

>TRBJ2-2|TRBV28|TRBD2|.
CASRGTSGAGGGTGELFF
TGTGCCAGCAGGGGTACTAGCGGGGCCGGGGGAGGAACCGGGGAGCTGTTTTTT
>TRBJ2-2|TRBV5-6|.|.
CASSLGGMELFF
TGTGCCAGCAGCTTGGGTGGGATGGAGCTGTTTTTT
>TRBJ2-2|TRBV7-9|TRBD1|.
CASSVPIYRTGNTGELFF
TGTGCCAGCAGCGTCCCAATATATAGGACAGGGAACACCGGGGAGCTGTTTTTT
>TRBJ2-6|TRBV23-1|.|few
CASSQFWDSGANVLTF
TGCGCCAGCAGTCAGTTCTGGGATTCTGGGGCCAACGTCCTGACTTTC
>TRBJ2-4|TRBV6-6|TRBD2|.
CASSNGLAGSKNIQYF
TGTGCCAGCAGTAATGGACTAGCGGGAAGCAAAAACATTCAGTACTTC
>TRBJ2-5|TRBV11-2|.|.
CASSFGSQETQYF
TGTGCCAGCAGCTTCGGGAGTCAAGAGACCCAGTACTTC
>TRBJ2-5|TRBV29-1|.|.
CSVAIGGVRETQYF
TGCAGCGTCGCCATTGGGGGAGTGAGGGAGACCCAGTACTTC
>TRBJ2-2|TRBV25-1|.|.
CASAGATGELFF
TGTGCCAGCGCGGGGGCAACCGGGGAGCTGTTTTTT
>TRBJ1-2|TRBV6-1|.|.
CASSEALLYGYTF
TGTGCCAGCAGTGAAGCCCTCCTCTATGGCTACACCTTC
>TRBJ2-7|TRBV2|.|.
CASTSTVSYEQYF
TGTGCCAGCACGTCTACAGTTTCCTACGAGCAGTACTTC
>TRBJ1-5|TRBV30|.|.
CAWSAGGNQPQHF
TGTGCCTGGAGTGCAGGGGGCAATCAGCCCCAGCATTTT
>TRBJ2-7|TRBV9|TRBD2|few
CASSVGPSGNYEQYF
TGTGCCAGCAGCGTAGGGCCTAGCGGAAACTACGAGCAGTACTTC
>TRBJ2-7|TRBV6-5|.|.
CASSSGFAYEQYF
TGTGCCAGCAGTTCTGGCTTCGCCTACGAGCAGTACTTC
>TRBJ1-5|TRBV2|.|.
CASRPGSQPQHF
TGTGCCAGCAGACCGGGCTCACAGCCCCAGCATTTT
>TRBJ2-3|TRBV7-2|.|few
CASSFGTYTDTQYF
TGTGCCAGCAGCTTCGGGACTTACACAGATACGCAGTATTTT
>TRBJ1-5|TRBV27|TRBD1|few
CASSLTGTAPNQPQHF
TGTGCCAGCAGTTTAACCGGGACAGCACCCAATCAGCCCCAGCATTTT
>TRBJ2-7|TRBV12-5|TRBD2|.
CASGPQREPFNSTYEQYF
TGTGCTAGTGGCCCCCAGCGGGAGCCCTTCAACTCCACCTACGAGCAGTACTTC
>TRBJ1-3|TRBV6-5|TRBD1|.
CASSPQGAGGNTIYF
TGTGCCAGCTCCCCCCAGGGGGCGGGTGGAAACACCATATATTTT
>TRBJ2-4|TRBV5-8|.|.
CASSFTYNQNIQYF
TGTGCCAGCAGCTTCACTTACAACCAAAACATTCAGTACTTC
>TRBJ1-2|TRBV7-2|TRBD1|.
CASSPQGGNYGYTF
TGTGCCAGCAGCCCCCAGGGGGGTAACTATGGCTACACCTTC
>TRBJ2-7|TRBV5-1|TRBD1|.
CASSEGQYYEQYF
TGCGCCAGCAGCGAGGGACAGTACTACGAGCAGTACTTC
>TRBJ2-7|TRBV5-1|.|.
CASREQGYEQYF
TGCGCCAGCAGGGAACAGGGATACGAGCAGTACTTC
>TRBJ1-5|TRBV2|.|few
CASSDTGHSNQPQHF
TGTGCCAGCAGTGATACAGGGCATAGCAATCAGCCCCAGCATTTT
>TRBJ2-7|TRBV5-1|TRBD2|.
CASSSMGLANYEQYF
TGCGCCAGCAGCTCCATGGGACTAGCGAATTACGAGCAGTACTTC
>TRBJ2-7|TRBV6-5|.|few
CASSQYEQYF
TGTGCCAGCAGCCAGTACGAGCAGTACTTC
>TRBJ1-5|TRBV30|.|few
CAWSGGQQLSNQPQHF
TGTGCCTGGAGTGGGGGACAACAGCTTTCCAATCAGCCCCAGCATTTT
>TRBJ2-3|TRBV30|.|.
CAYRLFGRSRGFTDTQYF
TGTGCCTACCGACTTTTCGGCCGGTCGAGGGGATTCACAGATACGCAGTATTTT
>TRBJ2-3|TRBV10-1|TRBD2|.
CASSEVRGRGPDTQYF
TGCGCCAGCAGTGAGGTCCGCGGGAGGGGGCCAGATACGCAGTATTTT
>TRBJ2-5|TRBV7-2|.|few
CASSLAPGRETQYF
TGTGCCAGCAGCTTAGCGCCAGGGCGCGAGACCCAGTACTTC
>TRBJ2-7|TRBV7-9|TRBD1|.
CASSPDRVNYEQYF
TGTGCCAGCAGCCCTGACAGGGTAAACTACGAGCAGTACTTC
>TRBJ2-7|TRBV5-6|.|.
CASSFRRYEQYF
TGTGCCAGCAGTTTCCGGCGCTACGAGCAGTACTTC
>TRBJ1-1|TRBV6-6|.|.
CASSNRPENTEAFF
TGTGCCAGCAGTAACAGACCGGAGAACACTGAAGCTTTCTTT
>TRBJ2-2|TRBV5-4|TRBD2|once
CASSLAAGGPLTGELFF
TGTGCCAGCAGCTTGGCCGCGGGAGGGCCGCTCACCGGGGAGCTGTTTTTT
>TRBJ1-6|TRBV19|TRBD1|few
CASSIVRGGNSPLHF
TGTGCCAGTAGTATAGTCAGGGGGGGTAATTCACCCCTCCACTTT
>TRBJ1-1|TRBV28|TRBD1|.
CATGDRMNTEAFF
TGTGCCACCGGGGACAGGATGAACACTGAAGCTTTCTTT
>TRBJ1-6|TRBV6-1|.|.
CASSEAGGLSSPLHF
TGTGCCAGCAGTGAAGCGGGAGGGCTCAGTTCACCCCTCCACTTT
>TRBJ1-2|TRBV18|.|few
CASSPLREGGYTF
TGTGCCAGCTCACCACTTCGGGAGGGTGGCTACACCTTC
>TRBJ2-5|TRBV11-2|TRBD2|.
CASSWGSLAGLGTQYF
TGTGCCAGCAGCTGGGGAAGCCTAGCGGGGTTGGGGACCCAGTACTTC
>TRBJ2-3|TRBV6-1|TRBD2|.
CASSERPGRGTQYF
TGTGCCAGCAGTGAACGTCCAGGGAGGGGTACGCAGTATTTT
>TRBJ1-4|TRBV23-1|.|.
CASSHLDGF
TGCGCCAGCAGTCACCTCGACGGATTT
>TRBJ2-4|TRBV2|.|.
CASGPGNIQYF
TGTGCCAGTGGACCCGGGAACATTCAGTACTTC
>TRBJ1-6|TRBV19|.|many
CASSAGVQSPLHF
TGTGCCAGTAGTGCGGGCGTTCAATCACCCCTCCACTTT
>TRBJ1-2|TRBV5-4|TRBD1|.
CASSTGQIYGYTF
TGTGCCAGCAGTACGGGACAGATCTATGGCTACACCTTC
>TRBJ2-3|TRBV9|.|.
CASSVGPRLTDTQYF
TGTGCCAGCAGCGTAGGCCCGAGGCTCACAGATACGCAGTATTTT
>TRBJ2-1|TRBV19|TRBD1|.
CASRQGTYNEQFF
TGTGCCAGTCGACAGGGCACCTACAATGAGCAGTTCTTC
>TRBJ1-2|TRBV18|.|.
CASSPQGTRGYTF
TGTGCCAGCTCACCACAGGGGACAAGAGGCTACACCTTC
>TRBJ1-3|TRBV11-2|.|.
CASSLDGDLGNTIYF
TGTGCCAGCAGCTTAGATGGGGACCTGGGAAACACCATATATTTT
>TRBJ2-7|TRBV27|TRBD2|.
CASSLTSGRDYEQYF
TGTGCCAGCAGTTTAACTAGCGGGAGAGATTACGAGCAGTACTTC
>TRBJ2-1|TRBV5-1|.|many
CASSWDPNREQFF
TGCGCCAGCAGCTGGGACCCCAATCGGGAGCAGTTCTTC
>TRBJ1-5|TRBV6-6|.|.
CAGGWVGVDQPQHF
TGTGCCGGGGGCTGGGTGGGAGTGGATCAGCCCCAGCATTTT
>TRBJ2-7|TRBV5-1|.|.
CASSLGVGYEQYF
TGCGCCAGCAGCTTGGGTGTAGGCTACGAGCAGTACTTC
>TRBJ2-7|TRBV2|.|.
CASSQGLGVPYEQYF
TGTGCCAGCAGTCAAGGACTGGGAGTACCCTACGAGCAGTACTTC
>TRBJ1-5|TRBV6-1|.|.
CASSEREARLNQPQHF
TGTGCCAGCAGTGAAAGGGAGGCGAGGCTCAATCAGCCCCAGCATTTT